This TCR beta chain was sequenced during a study of tumor-infiltrating lymphocytes in oesophageal squamous cell carcinoma. CDR3 length equals 15 residues. With V trimmed by 0 bases and J by 7 bases, 7 bases remained unmatched. Germline lookup yields CDR1 SGHRS and CDR2 YFSETQ. This clonotype occurred many times. TCRdb passed the PCR reads through MiXCR, listing each CDR3 protein once. The data contain over 15,000 distinct CDR3 sequences, roughly 40% of them seen just once; the ten biggest clones take up about 30%. The V and J genes are TRBV5-1 and TRBJ1-2, with 9 bases lining up with TRBD1. The sample was normal esophageal tissue next to the tumor. This TCR derives from a female donor with esophageal squamous cell carcinoma. The CDR3: CASSLDWTGVGGYTF. The CDR3 nucleotides read TGCGCCAGCAGCTTGGATTGGACAGGGGTCGGTGGCTACACCTTC.